This T cell receptor beta chain was sequenced during a study of response to subunit inactivated influenza vaccine. Study-wide points: The study's authors posited that every seasonal influenza vaccination enlists few new T cells.

This clonotype has more than one count but fewer than ten. Antigen specificity is unknown. In germline, CDR1 is SGHTA, CDR2 FQGNSA. V lost 4 bases to trimming and J lost 1 base; unmatched junction nucleotides: 8. CDR3 length equals 17 residues. TCRdb itself ran the RT-PCR reads through MiXCR, one entry per CDR3 protein. The sample lists hundreds of thousands of distinct CDR3 sequences; approximately 15% were seen once. Specimen: PBMCs from blood, collected roughly 2 weeks before vaccination. The chain combines TRBV7-2 with TRBJ2-3; 10 bases are a match to TRBD2. The clonotype comes from a man in his forties or fifties who received an inactivated influenza vaccine. The CDR3 DNA sequence: TGTGCCAGCAGCTACCTAGCGGGAGCCCTTGGCACAGATACGCAGTATTTT. Protein sequence: CASSYLAGALGTDTQYF.